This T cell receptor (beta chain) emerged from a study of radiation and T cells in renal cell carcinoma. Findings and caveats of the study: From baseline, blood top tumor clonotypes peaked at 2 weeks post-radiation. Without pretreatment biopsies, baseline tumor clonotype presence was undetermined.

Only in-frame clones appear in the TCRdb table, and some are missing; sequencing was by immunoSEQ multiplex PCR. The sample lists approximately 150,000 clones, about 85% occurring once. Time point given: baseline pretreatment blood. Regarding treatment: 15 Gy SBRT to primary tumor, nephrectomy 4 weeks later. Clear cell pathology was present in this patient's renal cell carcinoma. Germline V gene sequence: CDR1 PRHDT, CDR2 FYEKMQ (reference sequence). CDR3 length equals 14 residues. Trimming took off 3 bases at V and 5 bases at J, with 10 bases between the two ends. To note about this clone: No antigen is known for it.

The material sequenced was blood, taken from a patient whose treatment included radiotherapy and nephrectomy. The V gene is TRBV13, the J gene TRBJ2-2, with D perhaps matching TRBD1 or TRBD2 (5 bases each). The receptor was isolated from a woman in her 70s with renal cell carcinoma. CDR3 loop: CASSFGAPTGELFF. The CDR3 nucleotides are TGTGCCAGCAGCTTCGGGGCGCCTACCGGGGAGCTGTTTTTT.